This entry lists 19 T cell receptor beta chains sequenced from one sample in a study of CD8 T cells in ankylosing spondylitis. Study outcomes and limitations: Seemingly distinctive of ankylosing spondylitis blood was a TCR beta motif formed by eight highly homologous variants.

TCRdb fed the 5' RACE reads into MiXCR, producing one record per CDR3 protein. Seen here are a few hundred thousand distinct CDR3 sequences, 6.5% to 10% observed once, and the top ten hold about 14%. Their antigen targets remain unknown. Sequencing was carried out using blood, either unsorted or a sorted T cell fraction (not recorded which). These receptors came from a male donor with ankylosing spondylitis.

V and J are TRBV19 and TRBJ2-2, with TRBD2 as a possible D gene (6 bases). Germline V gives CDR1 LNHDA, CDR2 SQIVND (reference sequence). The ends were cut back, 6 bases at V and 9 bases at J, with 17 bases in the middle. The length of the CDR3 is 14 residues. This CDR3 is CASSQSGRWRELFF. The CDR3 nucleotides read TGTGCCAGTAGCCAGAGCGGGCGGTGGAGGGAGCTGTTTTTT.

This clonotype was detected a few times. The chain is built from TRBV6-1 and TRBJ2-1, with D possibly matching TRBD2 (6 bases). V lost 7 bases and J 9 bases, leaving 7 bases between the germline ends. The CDR3 extends over 10 amino acids. Per germline, CDR1 MNHNS and CDR2 SASEGT. CDR3 coding DNA: TGTGCCAGCATCGGGGGTGAGCAGTTCTTC. The encoded protein is CASIGGEQFF.

This clonotype came up many times. The CDR3 is CSVEDRGRAYNEQFF. Here the CDR3 DNA reads TGCAGCGTTGAAGATCGCGGGAGGGCTTACAATGAGCAGTTCTTC. The rearrangement uses TRBV29-1 and TRBJ2-1; TRBD2 matches 9 bases. CDR1 and CDR2 from the germline V gene are SQVTM and ANQGSEA. J gave up 4 bases and V 0 bases, and 4 bases lay outside the gene matches. The CDR3 runs 15 residues.

This clonotype turned up a few times. The chain employs TRBV29-1 and TRBJ2-7; possibly TRBD2 for D (7 bases). Trimming took 6 bases from V and 6 from J, leaving 24 bases between them. The CDR3 covers 15 residues. Germline V gene lookup returns CDR1 SQVTM and CDR2 ANQGSEA. CDR3 in amino acids: CSVSGTRGPRLEQYF. The CDR3 bases are TGCAGCGTGAGCGGGACACGGGGCCCTCGACTCGAGCAGTACTTC.

The chain uses TRBV28 and TRBJ2-7; 12 bases are shared with TRBD2. V lost 3 bases to trimming and J lost 8 bases; unmatched junction nucleotides: 8. The CDR3 length is 15 residues. CDR1 is MDHEN and CDR2 is SYDVKM in the germline V gene. The CDR3 DNA is TGTGCCAGCAGTTTGGTCGGACTAGCGGGAAATCAGCAGTACTTC. Translation gives CASSLVGLAGNQQYF. The variable domain in full, with the rest retrieved from reference TRBV28 and TRBJ2-7, is DVKVTQSSRYLVKRTGEKVFLECVQDMDHENMFWYRQDPGLGLRLIYFSYDVKMKEKGDIPEGYSVSREKKERFSLILESASTNQTSMYLCASSLVGLAGNQQYFGPGTRLTVT.

V and J are TRBV11-1 and TRBJ2-5, with D possibly being TRBD2 (6 bases). Trimming left V 5 bases short and J 1 base short, with 11 bases between. CDR3 size: 14 residues. Germline assignment: CDR1 SGHAT and CDR2 FQDESV (reference sequence). The CDR3 sequence is CASSHSGRQETQYF. DNA of the CDR3: TGTGCCAGCAGCCATAGCGGCCGCCAAGAGACCCAGTACTTC.

The chain uses TRBV9 and TRBJ2-3; possibly TRBD1 or TRBD2 for D (5 bases each). The CDR3 length is 13 residues. V dropped 0 bases and J dropped 9 bases, with 11 bases sitting between them. The V gene's germline CDR1 is SGDLS and CDR2 YYNGEE. The CDR3, as DNA: TGTGCCAGCAGCGTAGCTGACGGGGACACGCAGTATTTT. It codes for CASSVADGDTQYF.

This clonotype was seen only a few times. V and J are TRBV5-1 and TRBJ2-1; no clear D gene. The germline V and J ends were trimmed by 4 bases and 8 bases, with 10 bases remaining between them. Germline-derived CDR1 and CDR2 are SGHRS and YFSETQ. The CDR3 totals 12 residues. The CDR3 coding sequence is TGCGCCAGCAGCCCCGTCGGGTATGAGCAGTTCTTC. It yields the protein CASSPVGYEQFF.

The chain joins TRBV5-1 to TRBJ2-3; D is perhaps TRBD2 (5 bases). The V end lost 4 bases, the J end lost 4 bases, and 19 bases lay between the germline ends. Germline CDR1 reads SGHRS; CDR2 reads YFSETQ. The CDR3 is made up of 16 amino acids. This CDR3 is CASSPARDIGSDTQYF. The DNA for the CDR3 is TGCGCCAGCAGCCCGGCACGGGATATAGGGTCAGATACGCAGTATTTT.

The chain is built from TRBV30 and TRBJ2-6, with D perhaps TRBD1 (5 bases). The CDR3 runs 13 residues. Looked up from germline, CDR1 is GTSNPN and CDR2 is SVGIG (reference sequence). Trimming took 7 bases from V and 3 from J, leaving 10 bases between them. The CDR3 here is CASQGHGANVLTF. CDR3 nucleotide sequence: TGTGCCTCCCAGGGCCATGGGGCCAACGTCCTGACTTTC.

This clonotype has a count of ten or more. The J gene is TRBJ1-1, the V gene TRBV3-1; the D gene is possibly TRBD1 (5 bases). Germline loops: CDR1 LGHDT, CDR2 YNNKEL (reference sequence). V was shortened by 3 bases and J by 6 bases, with 23 bases between the two germline ends. This CDR3 has 17 amino acids. The CDR3 bases are TGTGCCAGCAGCCAGGGGCAGGGTAGGTCTATTCGACCTGAAGCTTTCTTT. This codes for CASSQGQGRSIRPEAFF.

This chain uses TRBV5-1 with TRBJ2-3; D is uncertain. The CDR3 contains 14 residues. V lost 5 bases and J 0 bases, leaving 10 bases between the germline ends. Germline-derived CDR1 and CDR2 are SGHRS and YFSETQ. The chain's CDR3 is CASRSELSTDTQYF. The CDR3 bases are TGCGCCAGCAGGTCGGAGCTGAGCACAGATACGCAGTATTTT.

This clonotype showed up just a few times. The V gene is TRBV11-3, the J gene TRBJ2-7; TRBD2 is a possible D gene (5 bases). CDR1 and CDR2 (germline): SGHNT, YENEEA. The CDR3 length is 16 residues. V lost 5 bases and J lost 1, with 18 bases in between. For the CDR3, the DNA is TGTGCCAGCAGCCAAAGCCTTAGCGCCGGATCCTACGAGCAGTACTTC. Amino acids: CASSQSLSAGSYEQYF. The full variable domain, its missing parts supplied by reference TRBV11-3 and TRBJ2-7, is EAGVVQSPRYKIIEKKQPVAFWCNPISGHNTLYWYLQNLGQGPELLIRYENEEAVDDSQLPKDRFSAERLKGVDSTLKIQPAELGDSAVYLCASSQSLSAGSYEQYFGPGTRLTVT.

This chain links TRBV28 with TRBJ2-1; 7 bases map to TRBD1. The V segment lost 4 bases and the J segment 6 bases; nucleotides outside the gene matches: 6. This CDR3 has 14 amino acids. Germline assignment: CDR1 MDHEN and CDR2 SYDVKM. CDR3 in amino acids: CASSYTGQLNEQFF. The CDR3 DNA sequence: TGTGCCAGCAGTTACACGGGACAGCTCAATGAGCAGTTCTTC.

This clonotype turned up a few times. V usage is TRBV7-2 and J usage is TRBJ2-3; 10 nucleotides match TRBD2. The length of the CDR3 is 16 residues. The germline V gene encodes CDR1 SGHTA and CDR2 FQGNSA. Trimming took 2 bases from V and 4 from J; bases not matched to a gene: 6. CDR3 sequence: CASSLWSGRASDTQYF. CDR3 nucleotide sequence: TGTGCCAGCAGCTTATGGAGCGGGAGGGCCTCAGATACGCAGTATTTT.

The V gene is TRBV14, the J gene TRBJ1-6, with D uncertain. Trimming took 4 bases from V and 5 from J, leaving 12 bases between them. CDR3 size: 15 residues. The germline gives CDR1 SGHDN, CDR2 FVKESK. The CDR3 sequence is CASSLRTADNSPLHF. The CDR3 nucleotides read TGTGCCAGCAGCCTTAGGACGGCCGATAATTCACCCCTCCACTTT.

This clonotype was seen only a few times. V and J are TRBV7-2 and TRBJ2-7; no firm D call. The germline V gene has CDR1 SGHTA and CDR2 FQGNSA. The CDR3 extends over 15 amino acids. V was shortened by 5 bases and J by 5 bases, with 19 bases between the two germline ends. Here the CDR3 DNA reads TGTGCCAGCAGCCCGCTCGGTGCGAATCACCACGAGCAGTACTTC. Translating it yields CASSPLGANHHEQYF.

The chain has TRBV12-3 or TRBV12-4 and TRBJ2-6; no definite D call. The CDR3 spans 17 residues. The V gene lost 0 bases and the J gene lost 4 bases, with 13 bases spanning the gap. The CDR3 bases are TGTGCCAGCAGTTTAGCGGGTAGGGCAACAGGGGCCAACGTCCTGACTTTC. Encoded protein: CASSLAGRATGANVLTF.

A few counts support this clonotype. The chain carries TRBV7-2 and TRBJ2-7; TRBD1 matches at 9 bases. The CDR3 is 14 amino acids. The V gene's germline CDR1 is SGHTA and CDR2 FQGNSA. J gave up 5 bases and V 1 base, and 3 bases lay outside the gene matches. CDR3 bases: TGTGCCAGCAGCTTAGGGACAGGGGCAAACGAGCAGTACTTC. Protein: CASSLGTGANEQYF.